The entry that follows covers one T cell receptor (beta chain) sequence. Germline V gene sequence: CDR1 MDHEN, CDR2 SYDVKM. The CDR3 length is 14 residues. J lost 4 bases, V lost 4 bases, and 6 bases had no gene match. Here immunoSEQ multiplex PCR was the method, and the copy in TCRdb shows in-frame clones only, minus some. The sample includes about 70,000 clones, roughly 82% of them seen just once. The sample is drawn from a study of OX40 agonist ivuxolimab in advanced cancers. This receptor was identified in an adult with an advanced solid tumor such as melanoma, head and neck, liver or kidney cancer. Sample: CD4+ or CD8+ T cells sorted from blood, taken in a trial of the OX40 agonist ivuxolimab. The V gene is TRBV28, the J gene TRBJ1-2; 7 positions agree with TRBD1. CDR3 loop: CASSSGGSRYGYTF. The CDR3 DNA is TGTGCCAGCAGTTCAGGGGGGAGCCGCTATGGCTACACCTTC.